A selection of T cell receptor beta chains follows, all from one sample in a study of identical twins. TCRdb redid the calling of the 5' RACE reads with MiXCR, one entry per CDR3 protein. The table has hundreds of thousands of distinct CDR3 sequences, about 20% seen once. The same data also contributed to another study, on yellow fever vaccine responses in identical twins.

The specimen was CD4+ T cells sorted from blood. These receptor sequences come from a young woman in good health. CDR3s include the opening cysteine and the closing phenylalanine or tryptophan. A D gene is named only where the DNA matches it firmly. Size is stated for part of the rows, as once, few or many counts, or as a class when the clone is expanded.

size	V	length	J	D	DNA	CDR3
few	TRBV5-1	16	TRBJ2-3	TRBD2	TGCGCCAGCAGCTTGGCAGCGGGGGGGAGCACAGATACGCAGTATTTT	CASSLAAGGSTDTQYF
few	TRBV12-3/TRBV12-4	12	TRBJ2-3	NA	TGTGCCAGCAGTTTGATGAGTGATACGCAGTATTTT	CASSLMSDTQYF
few	TRBV20-1	8	TRBJ1-2	NA	TGCAGTGCTACCCGTGACACCTTC	CSATRDTF
few	TRBV20-1	16	TRBJ2-3	TRBD2	TGCAGTGCAACAGCTCTAGCGGGAGGGAGGGAGGATACGCAGTATTTT	CSATALAGGREDTQYF
NA	TRBV7-9	15	TRBJ2-2	TRBD1	TGTGCCAGCAGCCCCCGCAGGGGGCTCGCCGGGGAGCTGTTTTTT	CASSPRRGLAGELFF
NA	TRBV19	14	TRBJ2-2	NA	TGTGCCAGTAGTTGGTCTGGGGATCTCGGGGAGCTGTTTTTT	CASSWSGDLGELFF
NA	TRBV29-1	12	TRBJ2-7	TRBD1	TGCAGCGCGGACAGGGTGCCCGGGGAGCAGTACTTC	CSADRVPGEQYF
NA	TRBV7-9	16	TRBJ2-1	NA	TGTGCCAGCAGCCGCCAAATATGGGGCGGAGACAATGAGCAGTTCTTC	CASSRQIWGGDNEQFF
few	TRBV5-1	15	TRBJ1-6	TRBD1	TGCGCCAGCAGCTTTCGGGTGGACAGGGGTTCACCCCTCCACTTT	CASSFRVDRGSPLHF
few	TRBV6-1	15	TRBJ1-6	NA	TGTGCCACCCCTTCTGGGCCACTGGGCAATTCACCCCTCCACTTT	CATPSGPLGNSPLHF
NA	TRBV5-1	16	TRBJ2-4	TRBD1	TGCGCCAGCAGCTTCGGACAGGGAACGGCCAAAAACATTCAGTACTTC	CASSFGQGTAKNIQYF
NA	TRBV2	13	TRBJ1-2	TRBD1	TGTGCCAGCAGTAAAAGGACAGGGCAAGGCTACACCTTC	CASSKRTGQGYTF
NA	TRBV29-1	17	TRBJ2-2	TRBD2	TGCAGCGCCCGAGGGCTAGCGGGGGGGAGGAACACCGGGGAGCTGTTTTTT	CSARGLAGGRNTGELFF
NA	TRBV20-1	14	TRBJ2-1	TRBD2	TGCAGTGCCCCCGGGACTAGCGGGATCGATGAGCAGTTCTTC	CSAPGTSGIDEQFF
NA	TRBV7-8	15	TRBJ1-6	TRBD1	TGTGCCAGCATTTTACAGCCGGGACAGAATTCACCCCTCCACTTT	CASILQPGQNSPLHF
few	TRBV7-2	23	TRBJ2-1	TRBD2	TGTGCCAGCAGCTTACCCGGGGGCCGGGAGACTAGCGGGACTAAATCGGGATACAATGAGCAGTTCTTC	CASSLPGGRETSGTKSGYNEQFF
NA	TRBV20-1	14	TRBJ2-7	NA	TGCAGTGCTACCTTACGGGACCGGACCTACGAGCAGTACTTC	CSATLRDRTYEQYF
NA	TRBV7-8	15	TRBJ2-1	TRBD2	TGTGCCAGCAGGGAGACTAGCGGGAGGGCAGGTGAGCAGTTCTTC	CASRETSGRAGEQFF
few	TRBV12-3/TRBV12-4	12	TRBJ2-7	NA	TGTGCCAGCAGGATGGACATCTACGAGCAGTACTTC	CASRMDIYEQYF
NA	TRBV29-1	17	TRBJ2-1	TRBD2	TGCAGCGTTCACCTGTATGCGGGGGGACTTTACTACAATGAGCAGTTCTTC	CSVHLYAGGLYYNEQFF
NA	TRBV10-2	18	TRBJ2-1	TRBD2	TGCGCCAGCAGTGATCTTTTGGGACTAGCGGGGGGGCTCAATGAGCAGTTCTTC	CASSDLLGLAGGLNEQFF
few	TRBV19	18	TRBJ2-7	TRBD2	TGTGCCAGTAGCTCCCGAGGACTAGCGGGAGGGCCTTCCTACGAGCAGTACTTC	CASSSRGLAGGPSYEQYF
few	TRBV5-4	15	TRBJ1-2	TRBD1	TGTGCCAGCAGCGAGGGGACAGGGGATCAATATGGCTACACCTTC	CASSEGTGDQYGYTF
few	TRBV5-1	16	TRBJ2-1	TRBD1	TGCGCCAGCAGCTTCCGACCGGGACAGGGGTCGGATGAGCAGTTCTTC	CASSFRPGQGSDEQFF
few	TRBV20-1	13	TRBJ1-1	NA	TGCAGTGCTGCGGGGCCATACAGGGTTGAAGCTTTCTTT	CSAAGPYRVEAFF
NA	TRBV7-2	14	TRBJ2-1	NA	TGTGCCAGCAGCCGCAAGAGGGTGTACGGGGAGCAGTTCTTC	CASSRKRVYGEQFF
NA	TRBV5-1	14	TRBJ1-1	NA	TGCGCCAGCAGCCTCCAGGGGAGGGACACTGAAGCTTTCTTT	CASSLQGRDTEAFF
NA	TRBV6-6	13	TRBJ1-4	NA	TGTGCCTCTAGCCGAGGGGCAGGCGAAAAACTGTTTTTT	CASSRGAGEKLFF
NA	TRBV7-2	16	TRBJ2-7	TRBD2	TGTGCCAGCAGCTTAGTTCCTAGCGGGGGCTCCTACGAGCAGTACTTC	CASSLVPSGGSYEQYF
NA	TRBV12-3/TRBV12-4	13	TRBJ2-1	NA	TGTGCCAGCAGTACCCAGGGGCAGAATGAGCAGTTCTTC	CASSTQGQNEQFF
few	TRBV5-6	14	TRBJ2-5	NA	TGTGCCAGCGGGGCGCGGCGCCGGGGGGAGACCCAGTACTTC	CASGARRRGETQYF
few	TRBV10-1	15	TRBJ2-5	NA	TGCGCCAGCAGTGACGGTGGAGGTGGGCAAGAGACCCAGTACTTC	CASSDGGGGQETQYF
few	TRBV28	15	TRBJ2-5	NA	TGTGCCAGCAGTTGGGAATTGGGGGGCCAAGAGACCCAGTACTTC	CASSWELGGQETQYF
few	TRBV6-1	14	TRBJ1-1	NA	TGTGCCAGCAACCACAACACAGGGAACACTGAAGCTTTCTTT	CASNHNTGNTEAFF
NA	TRBV11-3	16	TRBJ2-1	NA	TGTGCCAGCAGCTTAGAGATCAGGACAGTCTACAATGAGCAGTTCTTC	CASSLEIRTVYNEQFF
NA	TRBV11-2	14	TRBJ2-4	NA	TGTGCCAGTCACGCTGGGCCCGCATTAAACATTCAGTACTTC	CASHAGPALNIQYF
few	TRBV5-5	14	TRBJ1-6	NA	TGTGCCAGCAGACAACGACCTGTTAATTCACCCCTCCACTTT	CASRQRPVNSPLHF
NA	TRBV24-1	17	TRBJ2-1	NA	TGTGCCACCAGTCAAGGGGGGTCGGGAGTGGCCTACAATGAGCAGTTCTTC	CATSQGGSGVAYNEQFF
few	TRBV4-1	19	TRBJ2-3	TRBD2	TGCGCCAGCAGCCCCATGGGGATAGCGGGAGCCGTGGTTTTAGATACGCAGTATTTT	CASSPMGIAGAVVLDTQYF
NA	TRBV7-9	16	TRBJ2-1	NA	TGTGCCAGCAGCCCACCGGGTCTTCGGTCCTACAATGAGCAGTTCTTC	CASSPPGLRSYNEQFF
many	TRBV5-1	17	TRBJ1-1	NA	TGCGCCAGCAGCTTGCCTCATGCCGGGGTCCTGAACACTGAAGCTTTCTTT	CASSLPHAGVLNTEAFF
NA	TRBV5-5	15	TRBJ2-1	TRBD1	TGTGCCAGCAGCTCCGGGACAGGGTGGATGAATGAGCAGTTCTTC	CASSSGTGWMNEQFF
few	TRBV7-3	13	TRBJ1-1	NA	TGTGCCAGCAGCTTAACAGGGACCACTGAAGCTTTCTTT	CASSLTGTTEAFF
NA	TRBV29-1	13	TRBJ2-5	NA	TGCAGCGTTGAATCAGAAGGTCGGGAGACCCAGTACTTC	CSVESEGRETQYF
NA	TRBV24-1	15	TRBJ1-2	NA	TGTGCCACCAGTGACGAGCGCGACGGTGGCTATGGCTACACCTTC	CATSDERDGGYGYTF
many	TRBV7-9	14	TRBJ1-1	NA	TGTGCCAGCAGCTTAGAGGGGTTGAACACTGAAGCTTTCTTT	CASSLEGLNTEAFF
NA	TRBV14	16	TRBJ2-7	NA	TGTGCCAGCAGCCAAGATCCCCGCCTAGGCTCCTACGAGCAGTACTTC	CASSQDPRLGSYEQYF
few	TRBV20-1	14	TRBJ1-2	TRBD1	TGCAGTGCGCCGCCTAGGGAGGGGGCACGGGGCTACACCTTC	CSAPPREGARGYTF
NA	TRBV5-1	18	TRBJ2-5	TRBD1	TGCGCCAGCAGCTTGTTGTCCGGGACAGGGGGCGGTCGGGAGACCCAGTACTTC	CASSLLSGTGGGRETQYF
NA	TRBV3-1	11	TRBJ2-1	NA	TGTGCCAGCAGCCAAGGGCCTGAGCAGTTCTTC	CASSQGPEQFF
NA	TRBV10-1	13	TRBJ2-1	NA	TGCGCCAGCAGTGAGTCGGTCAGGGGTGAGCAGTTCTTC	CASSESVRGEQFF
few	TRBV7-9	15	TRBJ2-7	NA	TGTGCCAGCAGCTTAGACAGGCCGAGCTCCTACGAGCAGTACTTC	CASSLDRPSSYEQYF